What follows are 18 T cell receptor beta chains derived from one specimen sequenced in a study of T cell changes during pregnancy in multiple sclerosis. Clones were sequenced by immunoSEQ multiplex PCR, and TCRdb holds only the in-frame ones, with some missing. The sample records roughly 100,000 clones, almost 95% being singletons. The material sequenced was peripheral blood, taken after pregnancy. The receptors shown here come from a female donor with multiple sclerosis, enrolled in a pregnancy study.

The V call is TRBV7-6, the J call TRBJ2-7; TRBD2 is a possible D gene (6 bases). Trimming took off 2 bases at V and 3 bases at J, with 8 bases between the two ends. Looked up from germline, CDR1 is SGHVS and CDR2 is FNYEAQ. There are 13 residues in the CDR3. CDR3 nucleotides: TGTGCCAGCAGCTTACAGGGAGGCTACGAGCAGTACTTC. Protein product: CASSLQGGYEQYF.

This chain uses TRBV28 with TRBJ1-1; TRBD1 matches at 8 bases. V lost 5 bases and J lost 5; bases outside the gene matches: 10. The germline V gene encodes CDR1 MDHEN and CDR2 SYDVKM. This CDR3 comprises 15 residues. In DNA, the CDR3 is TGTGCCAGCAGTGGGGCCGGGACAGGTGGGACTGAAGCTTTCTTT. This codes for CASSGAGTGGTEAFF.

The J gene is TRBJ2-1, the V gene TRBV10-3, with 7 bases aligning to TRBD2. This CDR3 spans 12 amino acids. V shed 10 bases and J 8 bases; nucleotides not matched to a gene: 8. The V gene's germline CDR1 is ENHRY and CDR2 SYGVKD. The CDR3 coding sequence is TGTGCCACAGGGAGCGGGATTGATGAGCAGTTCTTC. It encodes CATGSGIDEQFF.

The rearrangement uses TRBV5-1 and TRBJ2-1, with no clear D. The length of the CDR3 is 14 residues. The germline CDR1 and CDR2 sequences are SGHRS and YFSETQ. V was cut by 0 bases and J by 5 bases, with 9 bases left in between. CDR3 residues: CASSLGGDHNEQFF. CDR3 coding DNA: TGCGCCAGCAGCTTGGGTGGAGATCACAATGAGCAGTTCTTC.

The J gene is TRBJ2-2, the V gene TRBV11-2; 8 bases line up with TRBD1. CDR3 length: 16 residues. From germline, CDR1 is SGHAT and CDR2 FQNNGV. Trimming removed 1 base from V and 7 bases from J; junction bases left unmatched: 8. The CDR3 region has the DNA TGTGCCAGCAGCTTAGGGGCCAGGGGGCGTAGCGGGGAGCTGTTTTTT. Translation: CASSLGARGRSGELFF.

The chain is built from TRBV25-1 and TRBJ2-7; 9 positions agree with TRBD1. The V and J ends lost 5 bases and 2 bases, in that order; junction bases with no gene match: 10. CDR1 is MGHDK, CDR2 SYGVNS, per germline. CDR3 size: 16 residues. The CDR3 here is CASSYSGTGFAYEQYF. The CDR3 DNA is TGTGCCAGCAGTTACTCCGGGACAGGGTTTGCCTACGAGCAGTACTTC.

This clone was counted a single time. The chain couples TRBV9 to TRBJ2-1, with a possible D match to TRBD1 (5 bases). In germline, CDR1 is SGDLS, CDR2 YYNGEE. Trimming left V 4 bases short and J 8 bases short, with 7 bases between. The length of the CDR3 is 11 residues. The DNA for the CDR3 is TGTGCCAGCAGCCCAGGGTATGAGCAGTTCTTC. It is translated as CASSPGYEQFF.

The chain couples TRBV4-1 to TRBJ2-7; D possibly corresponds to TRBD1 (5 bases). Trimming took 0 bases from V and 0 from J, leaving 12 bases between them. Germline lookup yields CDR1 MGHRA and CDR2 YSYEKL. This CDR3 spans 16 amino acids. The CDR3 nucleotides are TGCGCCAGCAGCCAAGATCCCCAGGGTTTCTCCTACGAGCAGTACTTC. It encodes CASSQDPQGFSYEQYF.

The chain recombines TRBV2 with TRBJ2-3, with D tentatively TRBD2 (5 bases). CDR1 is SNHLY and CDR2 is FYNNEI in the germline V gene. Trimming shortened V by 3 bases and J by 5 bases, and 9 bases separated the two germline ends. The CDR3 loop spans 13 amino acids. This CDR3 is CASSDIRGDTQYF. The CDR3 region has the DNA TGTGCCAGCAGTGATATCCGGGGAGATACGCAGTATTTT.

The chain combines TRBV5-1 with TRBJ2-1; D may be TRBD2 (5 bases). This CDR3 comprises 14 residues. Per the germline V gene, CDR1 is SGHRS and CDR2 is YFSETQ. Trimming took off 0 bases at V and 5 bases at J, with 9 bases between the two ends. The CDR3 DNA reads TGCGCCAGCAGCTTGGGGCCGAGGGACAATGAGCAGTTCTTC. The encoded protein is CASSLGPRDNEQFF.

This chain links TRBV2 with TRBJ1-1; D is undetermined. CDR1 is SNHLY, CDR2 FYNNEI, per germline. The CDR3 sequence is 13 residues long. V dropped 8 bases and J dropped 4 bases, with 14 bases sitting between them. The CDR3 DNA follows: TGTGCCAGCGGCAACGAGGTCGGCACTGAAGCTTTCTTT. Its translation: CASGNEVGTEAFF.

The chain is built from TRBV15 and TRBJ2-3, with 8 positions matching TRBD2. J lost 2 bases, V lost 0 bases, and 7 bases had no gene match. Germline loops: CDR1 LNHNV, CDR2 YYDKDF (reference sequence). There are 17 residues in the CDR3. CDR3 protein: CATSRDGTSSVTDTQYF. CDR3 DNA: TGTGCCACCAGCAGAGATGGGACTAGTTCCGTCACAGATACGCAGTATTTT.

The chain carries TRBV6-5 and TRBJ2-5, with 10 bases matching TRBD1. V shed 6 bases, J shed 4 bases, and the junction held 5 bases outside the gene matches. Per the germline V gene, CDR1 is MNHEY and CDR2 is SVGAGI. The CDR3 is 14 residues long. The CDR3 sequence is CASRRDRGRETQYF. CDR3 coding DNA: TGTGCCAGCAGGAGGGACAGGGGTCGAGAGACCCAGTACTTC.

V usage is TRBV19 and J usage is TRBJ2-7, with 7 bases lining up with TRBD1. The CDR3 is 16 amino acids. CDR1 is LNHDA and CDR2 is SQIVND in the germline V gene (reference sequence). J gave up 3 bases and V 2 bases, and 10 bases lay outside the gene matches. The CDR3 coding sequence is TGTGCCAGTAGTATAACTTCCACGGGACAGTTCTACGAGCAGTACTTC. As protein: CASSITSTGQFYEQYF. Full variable domain (remainder filled in from reference TRBV19 and TRBJ2-7): DGGITQSPKYLFRKEGQNVTLSCEQNLNHDAMYWYRQDPGQGLRLIYYSQIVNDFQKGDIAEGYSVSREKKESFPLTVTSAQKNPTAFYLCASSITSTGQFYEQYFGPGTRLTVT.

The chain joins TRBV5-1 to TRBJ1-1; 7 nucleotides align to TRBD1. With 0 bases clipped from V and 5 bases from J, the junction kept 4 bases outside the gene matches. Germline lookup yields CDR1 SGHRS and CDR2 YFSETQ. The CDR3 length is 14 residues. Here the CDR3 DNA reads TGCGCCAGCAGCTTGGACAGGGGCGGGACTGAAGCTTTCTTT. Translating gives CASSLDRGGTEAFF.

The chain combines TRBV29-1 with TRBJ1-1; tentatively, D is TRBD1 (6 bases). V lost 5 bases, J lost 3 bases, and 13 bases lay in between. Germline values: CDR1 SQVTM, CDR2 ANQGSEA. CDR3 size: 13 residues. In DNA form, the CDR3 reads TGCAGCGTTCCCGGGACAACCTACACTGAAGCTTTCTTT. The encoded protein is CSVPGTTYTEAFF.

The chain recombines TRBV4-1 with TRBJ2-6; D is perhaps TRBD2 (6 bases). The CDR3 spans 15 residues. Germline V gives CDR1 MGHRA, CDR2 YSYEKL. Deletions cut 4 bases from V and 4 bases from J, with 11 bases between. CDR3 in DNA: TGCGCCAGCAGCCTAGCGGAGAGAGGGGCCAACGTCCTGACTTTC. Its protein is CASSLAERGANVLTF.

This chain uses TRBV19 with TRBJ1-2; D perhaps matches TRBD1 (6 bases). V was clipped by 10 bases and J by 2 bases, with 14 bases between them. Germline V gene lookup returns CDR1 LNHDA and CDR2 SQIVND (reference sequence). The CDR3 extends over 13 amino acids. The DNA of the CDR3 is TGTGCCATCCGGACAGATGGGAACTATGGCTACACCTTC. Its translation is CAIRTDGNYGYTF.